This is a list of T cell receptor beta chains from one sample in a study of graft-versus-host responses after intestinal transplantation. Repertoires were generated with immunoSEQ multiplex PCR, while TCRdb's copy carries only in-frame clones and drops some. The sample shows about 40,000 clones, 91% of them seen only once. The sequencing used PBMCs, collected 300 to 330 days after intestinal transplant. The receptor source for this set is a human patient who received an intestinal transplant, so some T cells may come from the graft donor. Each CDR3 is given with its conserved first and last residue. Each record gives: D gene, clone size, V gene, J gene, CDR3 protein, CDR3 DNA. A D gene is named only where the DNA matches it firmly. Only some rows state a clone size, as once, few, many or a class for expanded clones.

D: TRBD2
size: .
V: TRBV4-1
J: TRBJ2-3
CDR3: CASSQDGLAGDTDTQYF
DNA: TGCGCCAGCAGCCAAGATGGCCTGGCGGGAGACACAGATACGCAGTATTTT

D: TRBD1
size: .
V: TRBV6-1
J: TRBJ2-7
CDR3: CASAGQVDEQYF
DNA: TGTGCCAGCGCGGGACAGGTGGACGAGCAGTACTTC

D: .
size: .
V: TRBV7-8
J: TRBJ1-1
CDR3: CASSLAEGTEAFF
DNA: TGTGCCAGCAGCTTAGCGGAGGGGACTGAAGCTTTCTTT

D: .
size: .
V: TRBV11-2
J: TRBJ1-4
CDR3: CASSQGKGREFGEKLFF
DNA: TGTGCCAGCAGCCAAGGGAAAGGGAGAGAGTTCGGGGAAAAACTGTTTTTT

D: .
size: .
V: TRBV12-2
J: TRBJ1-5
CDR3: CASRLENRQDRAKSFSQPQHF
DNA: TGTGCAAGTCGCTTAGAAAACCGACAGGACAGGGCTAAGAGTTTTAGCCAGCCCCAGCATTTT

D: TRBD1
size: .
V: TRBV2
J: TRBJ1-2
CDR3: CASRAPGQGIVYGYTF
DNA: TGTGCCAGCAGAGCTCCCGGACAGGGGATAGTCTATGGCTACACCTTC

D: TRBD1
size: once
V: TRBV6-1
J: TRBJ1-2
CDR3: CASNPIGTDTYGYTF
DNA: TGTGCCAGCAACCCGATTGGGACAGACACATATGGCTACACCTTC

D: TRBD2
size: .
V: TRBV28
J: TRBJ2-3
CDR3: CASSSFSGWTDTQYF
DNA: TGTGCCAGCAGTTCCTTTAGCGGGTGGACAGATACGCAGTATTTT

D: TRBD1
size: .
V: TRBV4-3
J: TRBJ2-7
CDR3: CASSQDPGQGAHEQYF
DNA: TGCGCCAGCAGCCAAGATCCGGGACAGGGGGCCCACGAGCAGTACTTC

D: TRBD2
size: .
V: TRBV29-1
J: TRBJ2-1
CDR3: CSGLLAGGAEQFF
DNA: TGCAGCGGCTTACTAGCGGGAGGTGCTGAGCAGTTCTTC

D: TRBD2
size: .
V: TRBV4-1
J: TRBJ2-5
CDR3: CASSQGSGGQETQYF
DNA: TGCGCCAGCAGCCAAGGTAGCGGGGGCCAAGAGACCCAGTACTTC